A single count supports the clone carrying this T cell receptor (beta chain). Its specificity is not known. This sample is part of a study of cytomegalovirus exposure and HLA in healthy donors. The CDR3 consists of 13 residues. The ends were cut back, 6 bases at V and 10 bases at J, with 16 bases in the middle. In germline, CDR1 is MNHEY, CDR2 SVGAGI. Study-wide findings and caveats: The study listed under 200 cytomegalovirus-associated TCR beta chains.

Assay: immunoSEQ multiplex PCR; the TCRdb copy retains only in-frame clones and omits some. This sample yields under 250,000 clones, of which over 75% are seen a single time; 2% to 2.5% belongs to the top ten. The TCR was taken from a woman under 30 in good health and CMV-seropositive. This sequence joins TRBV6-5 and TRBJ2-1; D perhaps matches TRBD2 (5 bases). The specimen was PBMCs. CDR3 in amino acids: CASSRTAPREQFF. Written as DNA, the CDR3 is TGTGCCAGCAGCCGGACTGCGCCGAGAGAGCAGTTCTTC.